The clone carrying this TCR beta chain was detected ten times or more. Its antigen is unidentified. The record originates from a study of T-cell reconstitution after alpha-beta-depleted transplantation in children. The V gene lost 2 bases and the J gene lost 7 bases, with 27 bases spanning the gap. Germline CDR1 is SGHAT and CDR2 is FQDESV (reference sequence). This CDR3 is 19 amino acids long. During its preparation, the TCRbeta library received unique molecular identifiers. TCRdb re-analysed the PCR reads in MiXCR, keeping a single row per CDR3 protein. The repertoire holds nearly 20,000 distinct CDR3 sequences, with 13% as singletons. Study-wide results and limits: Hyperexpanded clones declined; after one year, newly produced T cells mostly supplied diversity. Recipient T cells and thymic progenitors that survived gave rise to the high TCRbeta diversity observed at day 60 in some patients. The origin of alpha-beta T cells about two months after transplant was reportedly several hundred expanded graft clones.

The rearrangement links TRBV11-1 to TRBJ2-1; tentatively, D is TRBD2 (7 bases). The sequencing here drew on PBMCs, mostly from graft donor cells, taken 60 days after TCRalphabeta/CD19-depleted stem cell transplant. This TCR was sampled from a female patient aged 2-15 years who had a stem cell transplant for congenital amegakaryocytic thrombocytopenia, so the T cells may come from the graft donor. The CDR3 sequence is CASSLRGGRDQKTWNEQFF. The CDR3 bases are TGTGCCAGCAGCTTACGCGGGGGCCGGGACCAGAAGACGTGGAATGAGCAGTTCTTC. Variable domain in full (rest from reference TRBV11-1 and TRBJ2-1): EAEVAQSPRYKITEKSQAVAFWCDPISGHATLYWYRQILGQGPELLVQFQDESVVDDSQLPKDRFSAERLKGVDSTLKIQPAELGDSAMYLCASSLRGGRDQKTWNEQFFGPGTRLTVL.